The 17 T cell receptor beta chains given below trace back to one sample, sequenced in a study of siplizumab effects on memory and regulatory T cells. The data were produced by immunoSEQ multiplex PCR, yet TCRdb's version contains in-frame clones alone and is incomplete. This sample yields 70,000 to 95,000 clones, of which 96% are seen a single time; around 0.03% belongs to the top ten. The sample was naive CD4+ T cells sorted from blood. These receptors were obtained from a human donor in good health.

This chain uses TRBV15 with TRBJ2-7; 8 bases align to TRBD2. The junction had 11 bases not matched to a gene; V was cut back by 5 bases and J by 2 bases. The germline V gene has CDR1 LNHNV and CDR2 YYDKDF (reference sequence). The CDR3 has 16 residues. CDR3 region: CATSEVRGGATYEQYF. CDR3 DNA: TGTGCCACCAGCGAAGTACGGGGGGGGGCCACCTACGAGCAGTACTTC.

This chain uses TRBV4-3 with TRBJ2-5, with D possibly being TRBD1 or TRBD2 (6 bases each). From germline, CDR1 is LGHNA and CDR2 YSLEER. V was cut by 3 bases and J by 1 base, with 9 bases left in between. The CDR3 sequence is 14 residues long. CDR3 nucleotides: TGCGCCAGCAGCCAGGGGGGCCTCCAAGAGACCCAGTACTTC. Translated, it gives CASSQGGLQETQYF.

The chain links TRBV19 to TRBJ2-5, with unresolved D. Trimming removed 8 bases from V and 5 bases from J, with 21 bases in between. CDR1 is LNHDA and CDR2 is SQIVND in the germline V gene (reference sequence). The CDR3 is 15 amino acids. CDR3 coding DNA: TGTGCCAGTTCCGCTGCCCATTCTAAATTCGAGACCCAGTACTTC. As protein: CASSAAHSKFETQYF.

This sequence joins TRBV7-2 and TRBJ2-5; D is ambiguous. The ends were cut back, 0 bases at V and 5 bases at J, with 13 bases in the middle. Germline assignment: CDR1 SGHTA and CDR2 FQGNSA. The CDR3 totals 15 residues. Here the CDR3 DNA reads TGTGCCAGCAGCTTAGCTTCCCAGTTCAGGGAGACCCAGTACTTC. Protein: CASSLASQFRETQYF.

V usage is TRBV10-3 and J usage is TRBJ1-4; D perhaps matches TRBD1 (5 bases). Germline CDR1 and CDR2: ENHRY and SYGVKD. CDR3 length: 14 amino acids. The V end lost 3 bases, the J end lost 5 bases, and 10 bases lay between the germline ends. The CDR3 loop reads CAISEQETNEKLFF. DNA for the CDR3: TGTGCCATCAGTGAACAGGAGACAAATGAAAAACTGTTTTTT.

The V gene is TRBV7-6, the J gene TRBJ1-4; maybe TRBD1 (5 bases). Trimming pared 5 bases from V and 8 bases from J, leaving 27 bases between. Germline lookup yields CDR1 SGHVS and CDR2 FNYEAQ. This CDR3 contains 18 residues. CDR3 in amino acids: CASSPKSIGALLKEKLFF. CDR3 coding DNA: TGTGCCAGCAGCCCCAAATCTATAGGGGCGCTTCTAAAAGAAAAACTGTTTTTT.

CDR3 residues: CASSLGLAGNNEQFF. In nucleotides, the CDR3 is TGTGCCAGCAGCTTAGGGCTAGCGGGGAACAATGAGCAGTTCTTC. V gene TRBV11-3 combines with J gene TRBJ2-1, with TRBD2 identical over 9 bases. V lost 1 base to trimming and J lost 5 bases; unmatched junction nucleotides: 3. Germline lookup yields CDR1 SGHNT and CDR2 YENEEA. The CDR3 spans 15 residues.

The chain links TRBV19 to TRBJ2-2, with D unresolved. Germline V gene sequence: CDR1 LNHDA, CDR2 SQIVND (reference sequence). The CDR3 runs 15 residues. The V gene lost 1 base and the J gene lost 1 base, with 7 bases spanning the gap. CDR3 loop: CASSIGRMNTGELFF. The CDR3 DNA is TGTGCCAGTAGTATAGGACGGATGAACACCGGGGAGCTGTTTTTT.

J is TRBJ1-1 and V is TRBV7-2; D is perhaps TRBD1 (5 bases). This CDR3 is built from 14 residues. V was shortened by 6 bases and J by 6 bases, with 17 bases between the two germline ends. CDR1 is SGHTA and CDR2 is FQGNSA in the germline V gene. CDR3: CASRSGTTLPEAFF. The CDR3 DNA follows: TGTGCCAGCAGATCCGGGACGACACTCCCTGAAGCTTTCTTT.

V and J are TRBV7-3 and TRBJ1-1; D is unclear. Trimming pared 5 bases from V and 4 bases from J, leaving 11 bases between. The germline V gene has CDR1 SGHTA and CDR2 FQGTGA. The CDR3 has 13 amino acids. The CDR3 coding sequence is TGTGCCAGCAGCGTCTCGGGCCCCACTGAAGCTTTCTTT. It is translated as CASSVSGPTEAFF.

This CDR3 is CASSLSASGGAGELFF. The CDR3 nucleotides are TGCGCCAGCAGCTTGTCGGCTAGCGGGGGGGCCGGGGAGCTGTTTTTT. The chain carries TRBV5-1 and TRBJ2-2, with TRBD2 matching over 12 bases. V trimming: 1 base; J trimming: 6 bases; junction bases outside the gene matches: 4. The CDR3 runs 16 residues. The germline V gene encodes CDR1 SGHRS and CDR2 YFSETQ.

The chain joins TRBV7-3 to TRBJ2-3, with D perhaps TRBD2 (6 bases). CDR1 and CDR2 (germline): SGHTA, FQGTGA. The CDR3 contains 16 residues. V lost 2 bases, J lost 4 bases, and 16 bases lay in between. The chain's CDR3 is CASSLLGASGPDTQYF. The DNA of the CDR3 is TGTGCCAGCAGCTTACTAGGTGCGAGCGGGCCAGATACGCAGTATTTT.

The V and J genes are TRBV7-2 and TRBJ2-7; tentative D call: TRBD2 (5 bases). The germline gives CDR1 SGHTA, CDR2 FQGNSA. Trimming pared 1 base from V and 3 bases from J, leaving 19 bases between. The CDR3 loop spans 17 amino acids. The CDR3 nucleotides read TGTGCCAGCAGCTTAGTCATAGGAGGTGTGAGACACTACGAGCAGTACTTC. It codes for CASSLVIGGVRHYEQYF.

J is TRBJ1-3 and V is TRBV18, with D perhaps matching TRBD1 (5 bases). Trimming removed 5 bases from V and 2 bases from J, with 13 bases in between. Looked up from germline, CDR1 is KGHSH and CDR2 is LQKENI. The CDR3 is 15 amino acids. The CDR3 coding sequence is TGTGCCAGCTCAGCCGGTGGGGGAACTGGAAACACCATATATTTT. Its protein product is CASSAGGGTGNTIYF.

The rearrangement links TRBV2 to TRBJ1-4; TRBD1 might be the D (6 bases). Trimming stripped 7 bases from V and 1 base from J, with 25 bases between. From germline, CDR1 is SNHLY and CDR2 FYNNEI. The CDR3 is 19 amino acids. The DNA of the CDR3 is TGTGCCAGCACGACCCCCCGGAACAGGGCCCCCCGAACTAATGAAAAACTGTTTTTT. It codes for CASTTPRNRAPRTNEKLFF.

This clone has just one count. The V gene is TRBV18, the J gene TRBJ2-7; unclear D gene. CDR1 is KGHSH and CDR2 is LQKENI in the germline V gene. CDR3 length: 12 amino acids. The V and J ends lost 6 bases and 5 bases respectively, with 11 bases between them. In DNA form, the CDR3 reads TGTGCCAGCTCCATTCATGGGGACGAGCAGTACTTC. This translates into CASSIHGDEQYF.

The CDR3 loop reads CASSLAASPSYEQYF. The CDR3, as DNA: TGCGCCAGCAGCTTGGCCGCGTCCCCCTCCTACGAGCAGTACTTC. V gene TRBV5-1 combines with J gene TRBJ2-7; D remains unclear. This CDR3 comprises 15 residues. From germline, CDR1 is SGHRS and CDR2 YFSETQ. V lost 0 bases and J 0 bases, leaving 10 bases between the germline ends.